This is a list of T cell receptor beta chains from one sample in a study of blood T cells in healthy people across ages. TCRdb reprocessed the 5' RACE reads with MiXCR, giving one entry per CDR3 protein. The data contain about 730,000 distinct CDR3 sequences, around 46% of them singletons. The sample was blood. The receptors shown here come from a woman aged 60 to 75 in good health. CDR3s include the opening cysteine and the closing phenylalanine or tryptophan. Each record gives: J gene, V gene, D gene, clone size, CDR3 protein, CDR3 DNA. The D gene is left open where the match is weak. Not every row has a clone size; where given, it reads once, few, many or a size class.

J: TRBJ1-1; V: TRBV5-1; D: TRBD1; size: .; CDR3: CASRPAPTGPLLNTEAFF; DNA: TGCGCCAGCAGGCCGGCCCCGACAGGGCCTCTATTGAACACTGAAGCTTTCTTT
J: TRBJ2-1; V: TRBV20-1; D: .; size: .; CDR3: CSAPRRDFLYNEQFF; DNA: TGCAGTGCCCCCCGGAGGGACTTCCTCTACAATGAGCAGTTCTTC
J: TRBJ1-2; V: TRBV10-1; D: TRBD1; size: few; CDR3: CAIQDRGSDGYTF; DNA: TGCGCCATCCAGGACAGGGGGAGCGATGGCTACACCTTC
J: TRBJ2-5; V: TRBV6-2/TRBV6-3; D: TRBD2; size: few; CDR3: CASSQWAASGRFETQYF; DNA: TGTGCCAGCAGTCAGTGGGCGGCGAGCGGGAGGTTTGAGACCCAGTACTTC
J: TRBJ2-1; V: TRBV29-1; D: .; size: .; CDR3: CSVFKSKLFFNEQFF; DNA: TGCAGCGTTTTTAAGAGTAAGCTTTTTTTTAATGAGCAGTTCTTC
J: TRBJ1-1; V: TRBV25-1; D: .; size: .; CDR3: CASSDPRTANTEAFF; DNA: TGTGCCAGCAGTGACCCCCGGACGGCGAACACTGAAGCTTTCTTT
J: TRBJ2-7; V: TRBV7-9; D: TRBD1; size: .; CDR3: CASSSGQKLYEQYF; DNA: TGTGCCAGCAGCTCGGGACAGAAGTTATACGAGCAGTACTTC
J: TRBJ2-5; V: TRBV10-1; D: .; size: .; CDR3: CASGDPGEGETQYF; DNA: TGCGCCAGCGGTGATCCAGGCGAAGGGGAGACCCAGTACTTC
J: TRBJ2-3; V: TRBV21-1; D: .; size: .; CDR3: CASSKDPLDPNQYF; DNA: TGTGCCAGCAGCAAAGACCCCCTAGATCCTAACCAGTATTTT
J: TRBJ2-7; V: TRBV25-1; D: .; size: .; CDR3: CASSAVEAQYF; DNA: TGTGCCAGCAGTGCAGTTGAGGCCCAGTACTTC
J: TRBJ2-3; V: TRBV7-2; D: TRBD2; size: .; CDR3: CASSKTGTSGGASTDTQYF; DNA: TGTGCCAGCAGCAAGACCGGGACTAGCGGGGGGGCAAGTACAGATACGCAGTATTTT
J: TRBJ2-5; V: TRBV5-1; D: .; size: few; CDR3: CASSWGRGSQETQYF; DNA: TGCGCCAGCAGCTGGGGCCGGGGATCCCAAGAGACCCAGTACTTC
J: TRBJ1-2; V: TRBV25-1; D: .; size: .; CDR3: CAGSPEWGSYGYTF; DNA: TGTGCCGGCTCTCCCGAGTGGGGCAGCTATGGCTACACCTTC
J: TRBJ2-3; V: TRBV20-1; D: TRBD2; size: few; CDR3: CSARSGGTDTQYF; DNA: TGCAGTGCGAGGAGCGGGGGTACAGATACGCAGTATTTT
J: TRBJ1-4; V: TRBV7-7; D: TRBD1; size: .; CDR3: CASSLWTGIFEKLFF; DNA: TGTGCCAGCAGCTTATGGACAGGGATCTTCGAAAAACTGTTTTTT